Each of the 23 T cell receptor beta chains below was sequenced from the same sample in a study of cytotoxic CD8 clonotypes in ibrutinib-treated CLL. Data came from immunoSEQ multiplex PCR; TCRdb stores just in-frame clones and leaves some out. The repertoire holds more than 85,000 clones, with around 77% as singletons. Sequences were derived from PBMCs, sampled after 24 months of ibrutinib treatment. These receptors all stem from a human donor with chronic lymphocytic leukemia.

V gene TRBV18 combines with J gene TRBJ2-1; 8 positions match TRBD1. With V trimmed by 3 bases and J by 10 bases, 8 bases remained unmatched. The germline gives CDR1 KGHSH, CDR2 LQKENI. The CDR3 has 14 amino acids. The CDR3 DNA reads TGTGCCAGCTCACCCGACAGGGGTTCGGACGAGCAGTTCTTC. It codes for CASSPDRGSDEQFF.

The gene calls are TRBV20-1 and TRBJ1-2; D is ambiguous. This CDR3 region has 11 residues. Looked up from germline, CDR1 is DFQATT and CDR2 is SNEGSKA (reference sequence). V gave up 7 bases and J gave up 0 bases, with 6 bases separating them. CDR3 loop: CSVRSNYGYTF. The CDR3 DNA reads TGCAGTGTCAGATCTAACTATGGCTACACCTTC.

This clone was observed a single time. This chain links TRBV19 with TRBJ2-2; perhaps TRBD2 as D (6 bases). The germline V gene encodes CDR1 LNHDA and CDR2 SQIVND (reference sequence). CDR3 length equals 13 residues. V dropped 7 bases and J dropped 6 bases, with 12 bases sitting between them. Here the CDR3 DNA reads TGTGCCAGTATGGGACTCTTATCCGGGGAGCTGTTTTTT. Translation: CASMGLLSGELFF.

The rearrangement joins TRBV5-6 to TRBJ2-5; 10 nucleotides line up with TRBD1. The V gene end was trimmed by 4 bases and the J gene end by 1 base; junction bases not matched to a gene: 7. CDR1 is SGHDT and CDR2 is YYEEEE in the germline V gene. CDR3 length: 16 residues. CDR3 amino acids: CASSQDRGEVQETQYF. The CDR3 nucleotides are TGTGCCAGCAGCCAGGACAGGGGGGAGGTCCAAGAGACCCAGTACTTC.

V gene TRBV19 combines with J gene TRBJ2-6; no definite D call. Germline lookup yields CDR1 LNHDA and CDR2 SQIVND (reference sequence). With 8 bases removed from V and 0 bases from J, the gap between germline ends came to 17 bases. There are 17 residues in the CDR3. The CDR3 nucleotides read TGTGCCAGTCAGAGTAGACATATCAGCTCTGGGGCCAACGTCCTGACTTTC. The encoded protein is CASQSRHISSGANVLTF.

V gene TRBV4-1 combines with J gene TRBJ2-5, with TRBD1 as a possible D gene (6 bases). Germline lookup yields CDR1 MGHRA and CDR2 YSYEKL. With 7 bases removed from V and 3 bases from J, the gap between germline ends came to 21 bases. CDR3 length equals 16 residues. For the CDR3, the DNA is TGCGCCAGCAACCCAAGTGGTCTGAACAGGGAAGAGACCCAGTACTTC. Residues: CASNPSGLNREETQYF.

The V and J genes are TRBV18 and TRBJ2-3; 8 bases agree with TRBD2. Trimming removed 3 bases from V and 0 bases from J; junction bases left unmatched: 5. Germline V gives CDR1 KGHSH, CDR2 LQKENI. The CDR3 extends over 16 amino acids. The CDR3 DNA sequence: TGTGCCAGCTCACCGTTTAGCGGGACAAGCACAGATACGCAGTATTTT. As protein: CASSPFSGTSTDTQYF.

The chain joins TRBV18 to TRBJ2-3; D uncertain. Looked up from germline, CDR1 is KGHSH and CDR2 is LQKENI. The CDR3 is made up of 14 amino acids. Trimming took 8 bases from V and 0 from J, leaving 12 bases between them. CDR3 sequence: CASGLSSSTDTQYF. The CDR3 nucleotides read TGTGCCAGCGGCCTAAGCTCTAGCACAGATACGCAGTATTTT.

The chain has TRBV28 and TRBJ1-2, with D maybe TRBD1 (6 bases). The CDR3 consists of 14 residues. V lost 5 bases, J lost 8 bases, and 18 bases lay in between. The V gene's germline CDR1 is MDHEN and CDR2 SYDVKM. CDR3 protein: CASSLGGVFSGYTF. In DNA form, the CDR3 reads TGTGCCAGCAGTCTCGGGGGCGTGTTTAGCGGCTACACCTTC.

The gene calls are TRBV2 and TRBJ2-5; possibly TRBD2 for D (5 bases). The germline CDR1 and CDR2 sequences are SNHLY and FYNNEI. Trimming pared 5 bases from V and 9 bases from J, leaving 10 bases between. The CDR3 has 11 amino acids. The CDR3 here is CASSTSRAQYF. The CDR3 DNA sequence: TGTGCCAGCAGTACATCGAGGGCCCAGTACTTC.

The chain recombines TRBV18 with TRBJ1-2; the D gene is possibly TRBD1 (6 bases). The CDR3 contains 17 residues. The V gene's germline CDR1 is KGHSH and CDR2 LQKENI. V gave up 0 bases and J gave up 5 bases, with 19 bases separating them. CDR3 in DNA: TGTGCCAGCTCACCACCGGACAGACTCACATCTCGGTATGGCTACACCTTC. Its translation: CASSPPDRLTSRYGYTF.

As for this clone: In the same sample, other DNA sequences code for this CDR3. The chain carries TRBV5-1 and TRBJ1-5, with 9 positions matching TRBD1. Germline V CDR1 and CDR2: SGHRS, YFSETQ. The CDR3 has 13 residues. With 4 bases clipped from V and 8 bases from J, the junction kept 4 bases outside the gene matches. The CDR3 sequence: CASSLGQGEPQHF. The CDR3 nucleotides are TGCGCCAGCAGCCTGGGACAGGGAGAGCCCCAGCATTTT.

The J gene is TRBJ1-2, the V gene TRBV7-9, with TRBD1 matching 7 bases. The CDR3 totals 13 residues. Per germline, CDR1 SEHNR and CDR2 FQNEAQ (reference sequence). V trimming: 5 bases; J trimming: 4 bases; junction bases outside the gene matches: 4. DNA of the CDR3: TGTGCCAGCAGCAGACAGGGTAGCTATGGCTACACCTTC. Amino acid sequence: CASSRQGSYGYTF.

V gene TRBV18 combines with J gene TRBJ2-7; D may be TRBD2 (5 bases). The germline CDR1 and CDR2 sequences are KGHSH and LQKENI. This CDR3 is built from 17 residues. Trimming took off 0 bases at V and 3 bases at J, with 18 bases between the two ends. The CDR3 loop reads CASSPPSRDYGVYEQYF. The CDR3 coding sequence is TGTGCCAGCTCACCACCGTCACGGGATTACGGGGTCTACGAGCAGTACTTC.

This chain links TRBV27 with TRBJ1-1; 9 bases match TRBD1. V dropped 7 bases and J dropped 9; count of bases not matched to a gene: 27. The CDR3 contains 19 residues. The germline V gene has CDR1 MNHEY and CDR2 SMNVEV (reference sequence). The CDR3 DNA sequence: TGTGCCAGCATATTCGAACCGGGACAGGGCCATCCCACGACGAAAAAAGCTTTCTTT. It translates to CASIFEPGQGHPTTKKAFF.

This clone was counted once. This chain joins TRBV19 and TRBJ1-3; the D gene is possibly TRBD1 (6 bases). With 3 bases removed from V and 3 bases from J, the gap between germline ends came to 12 bases. CDR1 and CDR2 from the germline V gene are LNHDA and SQIVND (reference sequence). The CDR3 is 15 amino acids. The CDR3 DNA is TGTGCCAGTAGTATGGAGGGGGGCCGTGGAAACACCATATATTTT. Translation: CASSMEGGRGNTIYF.

The CDR3 coding sequence is TGTGCCAGCAGCTTCGGCGGGACTAGCGGCTACAATGAGCAGTTCTTC. Translated, it gives CASSFGGTSGYNEQFF. This sequence joins TRBV5-6 and TRBJ2-1; 11 bases fit TRBD2. Germline CDR1 is SGHDT and CDR2 is YYEEEE. The CDR3 runs 16 residues. Losses at the gene ends were 2 bases for V and 3 bases for J; bases not matched to a gene: 4. The whole variable domain, filled in from reference TRBV5-6 and TRBJ2-1, reads DAGVTQSPTHLIKTRGQQVTLRCSPKSGHDTVSWYQQALGQGPQFIFQYYEEEERQRGNFPDRFSGHQFPNYSSELNVNALLLGDSALYLCASSFGGTSGYNEQFFGPGTRLTVL.

Worth noting for this clone: The sample contains more than one DNA sequence encoding this CDR3. The V gene is TRBV2, the J gene TRBJ2-1; D not resolved. The V and J ends lost 6 bases and 3 bases respectively, with 3 bases between them. Per the germline V gene, CDR1 is SNHLY and CDR2 is FYNNEI. This CDR3 region has 11 residues. The CDR3 nucleotides are TGTGCCAGCAGCGGCTACAATGAGCAGTTCTTC. Its translation is CASSGYNEQFF.

V gene TRBV9 combines with J gene TRBJ2-5; possible D gene TRBD2, 6 bases. The CDR3 totals 13 residues. V gave up 7 bases and J gave up 7 bases, with 17 bases separating them. Germline V gives CDR1 SGDLS, CDR2 YYNGEE. The CDR3 DNA reads TGTGCCAGCGGGGTTGGGGTGGAGGGGACCCAGTACTTC. Its translation: CASGVGVEGTQYF. Variable domain in full (rest from reference TRBV9 and TRBJ2-5): DSGVTQTPKHLITATGQRVTLRCSPRSGDLSVYWYQQSLDQGLQFLIQYYNGEERAKGNILERFSAQQFPDLHSELNLSSLELGDSALYFCASGVGVEGTQYFGPGTRLLVL.

In this sample, this clone turned up once. V usage is TRBV11-2 and J usage is TRBJ1-4; possibly TRBD1 for D (6 bases). The CDR3 contains 16 residues. The germline gives CDR1 SGHAT, CDR2 FQNNGV. Between the trimmed V and J ends, which lost 5 bases and 5 bases, there was a span of 18 bases. CDR3 sequence: CASSPSSGVRNEKLFF. The CDR3 DNA reads as TGTGCCAGCAGCCCCAGCTCAGGGGTCAGAAATGAAAAACTGTTTTTT.

This chain connects TRBV5-6 to TRBJ1-2; tentative D call: TRBD1 (5 bases). The V gene lost 1 base and the J gene lost 8 bases, with 21 bases spanning the gap. CDR3 length: 16 amino acids. Germline CDR1 and CDR2: SGHDT and YYEEEE. The CDR3 here is CASSLYTGSPSRGYTF. Here the CDR3 DNA reads TGTGCCAGCAGCTTGTACACAGGCTCTCCCTCGAGGGGCTACACCTTC.

J is TRBJ2-7 and V is TRBV18; D is ambiguous. Germline V gene lookup returns CDR1 KGHSH and CDR2 LQKENI. Trimming removed 2 bases at V and 4 bases at J, with 3 bases between. This CDR3 spans 11 amino acids. The CDR3 DNA follows: TGTGCCAGCTCACCAAATTACGAGCAGTACTTC. Its translation: CASSPNYEQYF.

This clone was seen a few times. CDR3 nucleotides: TGTGCCAGCAGCTCTGGGGGGAGGAACACTGAAGCTTTCTTT. It codes for CASSSGGRNTEAFF. This rearrangement joins TRBV7-9 to TRBJ1-1; maybe TRBD1 (5 bases). The germline V gene encodes CDR1 SEHNR and CDR2 FQNEAQ (reference sequence). The length of the CDR3 is 14 residues. V lost 4 bases and J 1 base, leaving 10 bases between the germline ends. Together with reference TRBV7-9 and TRBJ1-1, the CDR3 gives the full variable domain: DTGVSQNPRHKITKRGQNVTFRCDPISEHNRLYWYRQTLGQGPEFLTYFQNEAQLEKSRLLSDRFSAERPKGSFSTLEIQRTEQGDSAMYLCASSSGGRNTEAFFGQGTRLTVV.